A selection of T cell receptor beta chains follows, all from one sample in a study of prognosis after radiotherapy for stage I lung cancer. TCRdb reanalysed the multiplex PCR reads using MiXCR and keeps one entry per CDR3 protein. The data contain over 14,000 distinct CDR3 sequences, approximately 30% of them seen just once; the ten biggest clones take up approximately 10%. Specimen: PBMCs, collected before or after stereotactic body radiation therapy (not recorded which). These receptors all stem from a donor older than 45 with non-small cell lung cancer. CDR3s include the opening cysteine and the closing phenylalanine or tryptophan. Fields, in order: V gene, D gene, J gene, clone size, CDR3 protein, CDR3 DNA. The D gene is left open where the match is weak. Expanded clones get a size class; other rows say once, few or many, or leave the size out.

>TRBV7-3|TRBD2|TRBJ2-3|.
CASSHSGTSGTDTRYF
TGTGCCAGCAGCCACTCAGGGACTAGCGGCACAGATACGCGGTATTTT
>TRBV5-1|.|TRBJ2-7|many
CASSRGVYEQYF
TGCGCCAGCTCCAGGGGGGTCTACGAGCAGTACTTC
>TRBV5-1|.|TRBJ2-7|many
CASSFQGPSYEQYF
TGCGCCAGCAGCTTTCAGGGTCCCTCCTACGAGCAGTACTTC
>TRBV30|.|TRBJ1-1|many
CACPSRGGSETFF
TGTGCCTGTCCCTCACGGGGGGGGAGCGAAACTTTCTTT
>TRBV6-1|TRBD1|TRBJ2-1|many
CAVRDRVFSYNEQFF
TGTGCCGTCCGGGACAGGGTCTTCTCCTACAATGAGCAGTTCTTC
>TRBV28|.|TRBJ1-5|.
CVSSRVQGYQPQHF
TGTGTCAGCAGCCGAGTACAGGGTTATCAGCCCCAGCATTTT
>TRBV3-1|.|TRBJ2-5|.
CASSLARAAQYF
TGTGCCAGCAGTCTAGCAAGAGCGGCCCAGTACTTC
>TRBV5-1|.|TRBJ1-5|many
CASSLSWGDQPQHF
TGCGCCAGCAGCTTGTCTTGGGGGGATCAGCCCCAGCATTTT
>TRBV10-3|TRBD2|TRBJ2-7|.
CTIKNHGTRDEQYF
TGTACCATCAAGAACCACGGGACTAGGGACGAGCAGTACTTC
>TRBV19|.|TRBJ1-5|many
CASRRDGRRNQPQHF
TGTGCCAGTAGACGGGACGGACGCCGCAATCAGCCCCAGCATTTT
>TRBV20-1|.|TRBJ2-3|many
CSAIHEGRRSTDTQYF
TGCAGTGCTATACACGAGGGGCGGCGGAGCACAGATACGCAGTATTTT
>TRBV5-1|.|TRBJ2-1|medium-sized
CASSLYGSYNEQFF
TGCGCCAGCAGCTTGTATGGCTCCTACAATGAGCAGTTCTTC
>TRBV20-1|.|TRBJ1-1|medium-sized
CSANPRVGMNTEAFF
TGCAGTGCTAACCCCAGGGTGGGGATGAACACTGAAGCTTTTTTT